The 5 T cell receptor beta chains below were found in one sample sequenced in a study of blood T cell repertoires in COVID-19. The repertoire was sequenced with immunoSEQ multiplex PCR; TCRdb's copy has only in-frame clones and lacks some. Of about 210,000 clones in the sample, around nine tenths were seen once. The sequencing sample was made of peripheral blood. These receptors were obtained from a woman aged 40 to 50 with acute or convalescent COVID-19.

The chain recombines TRBV6-5 with TRBJ2-3; no reliable D call. Per germline, CDR1 MNHEY and CDR2 SVGAGI. This CDR3 has 13 amino acids. V gave up 10 bases and J gave up 6 bases, with 17 bases separating them. The CDR3 region is CATSGSLADTQYF. The CDR3 coding sequence is TGTGCCACCTCGGGTTCTCTGGCGGATACGCAGTATTTT.

This chain joins TRBV6-1 and TRBJ1-2; possible D gene TRBD1, 6 bases. The CDR3 sequence is 16 residues long. Germline V lookup: CDR1 MNHNS, CDR2 SASEGT. Trimming removed 4 bases from V and 2 bases from J, with 17 bases in between. The CDR3 spells CASSATGGVRNYGYTF. In DNA form, the CDR3 reads TGTGCCAGCAGTGCCACGGGGGGCGTAAGGAACTATGGCTACACCTTC.

The V call is TRBV15, the J call TRBJ1-2; TRBD1 matches 10 bases. V trimming: 0 bases; J trimming: 3 bases; junction bases outside the gene matches: 4. Germline lookup yields CDR1 LNHNV and CDR2 YYDKDF (reference sequence). The CDR3 length is 16 residues. CDR3 DNA sequence: TGTGCCACCAGCAGAGATGGGACAGGGGATGACTATGGCTACACCTTC. This translates into CATSRDGTGDDYGYTF.

This chain links TRBV9 with TRBJ1-1, with 10 bases lining up with TRBD1. The CDR3 spans 15 residues. Germline loops: CDR1 SGDLS, CDR2 YYNGEE. J lost 8 bases, V lost 3 bases, and 10 bases had no gene match. The CDR3 sequence: CASSAPGQGFLEAFF. Written as DNA, the CDR3 is TGTGCCAGCAGCGCCCCGGGACAGGGGTTTTTGGAAGCTTTCTTT.

The chain is built from TRBV6-1 and TRBJ1-3; no clear D gene. Trimming stripped 4 bases from V and 0 bases from J, with 13 bases between. In germline, CDR1 is MNHNS, CDR2 SASEGT. The CDR3 runs 16 residues. In nucleotides, the CDR3 is TGTGCCAGCAGTGGACCGGAGAGTTACTCTGGAAACACCATATATTTT. Residues: CASSGPESYSGNTIYF.